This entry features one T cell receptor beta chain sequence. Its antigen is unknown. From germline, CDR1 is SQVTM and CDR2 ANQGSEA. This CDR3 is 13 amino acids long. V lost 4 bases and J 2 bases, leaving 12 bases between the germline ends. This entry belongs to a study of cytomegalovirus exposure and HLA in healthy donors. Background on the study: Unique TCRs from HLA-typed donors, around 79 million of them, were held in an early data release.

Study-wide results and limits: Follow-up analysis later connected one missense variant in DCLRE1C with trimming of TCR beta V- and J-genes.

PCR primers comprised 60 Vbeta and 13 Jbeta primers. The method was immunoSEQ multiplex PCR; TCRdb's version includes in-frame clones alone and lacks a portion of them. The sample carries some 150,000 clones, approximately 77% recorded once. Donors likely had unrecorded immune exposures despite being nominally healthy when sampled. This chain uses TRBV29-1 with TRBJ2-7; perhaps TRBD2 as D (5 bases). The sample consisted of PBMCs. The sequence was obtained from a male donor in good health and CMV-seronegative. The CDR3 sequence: CSVVAPSPYEQYF. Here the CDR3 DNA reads TGCAGCGTTGTCGCCCCTAGCCCCTACGAGCAGTACTTC.